This T cell receptor beta chain came from a study of blood T cells in healthy people across ages. This clonotype was picked up a small number of times. Germline CDR1 is DFQATT and CDR2 is SNEGSKA (reference sequence). Trimming took 1 base from V and 0 from J, leaving 10 bases between them. The CDR3 has 15 amino acids. The authors ran a second PCR of about 6 to 11 cycles using a sample-barcoded 5' primer and a J-beta primer mix. Using its own MiXCR run on the 5' RACE reads, TCRdb lists one record per CDR3 protein. The table lists about 720,000 distinct CDR3 sequences, around 25% of them singletons. These data also featured in a second study, about T cells of mothers and their children.

The TCR originated in a boy aged 5-17 years in good health. The chain is built from TRBV20-1 and TRBJ2-1; D unresolved. Material: blood. The CDR3 region is CSARGVGLSYNEQFF. Written as DNA, the CDR3 is TGCAGTGCTAGAGGTGTAGGCCTCTCCTACAATGAGCAGTTCTTC.